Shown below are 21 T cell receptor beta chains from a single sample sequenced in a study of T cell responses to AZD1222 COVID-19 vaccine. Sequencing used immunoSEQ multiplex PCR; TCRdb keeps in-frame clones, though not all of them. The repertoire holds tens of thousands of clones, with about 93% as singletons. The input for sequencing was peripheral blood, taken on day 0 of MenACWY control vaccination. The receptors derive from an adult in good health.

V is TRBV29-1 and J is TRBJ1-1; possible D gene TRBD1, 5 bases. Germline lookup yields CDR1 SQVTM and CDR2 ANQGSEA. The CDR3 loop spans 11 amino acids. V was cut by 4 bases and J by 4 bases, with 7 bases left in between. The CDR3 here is CSVVRGTEAFF. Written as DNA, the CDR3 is TGCAGCGTTGTTAGGGGCACTGAAGCTTTCTTT. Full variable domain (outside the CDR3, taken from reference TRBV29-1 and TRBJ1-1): SAVISQKPSRDICQRGTSLTIQCQVDSQVTMMFWYRQQPGQSLTLIATANQGSEATYESGFVIDKFPISRPNLTFSTLTVSNMSPEDSSIYLCSVVRGTEAFFGQGTRLTVV.

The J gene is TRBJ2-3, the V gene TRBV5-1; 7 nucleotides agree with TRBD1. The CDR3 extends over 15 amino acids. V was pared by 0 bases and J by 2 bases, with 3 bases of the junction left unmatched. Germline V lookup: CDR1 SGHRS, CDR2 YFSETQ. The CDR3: CASSLGGTDTDTQYF. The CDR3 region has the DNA TGCGCCAGCAGCTTGGGAGGGACAGACACAGATACGCAGTATTTT.

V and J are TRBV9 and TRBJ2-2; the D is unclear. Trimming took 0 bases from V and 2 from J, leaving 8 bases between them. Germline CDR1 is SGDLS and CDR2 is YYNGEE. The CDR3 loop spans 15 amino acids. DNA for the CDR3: TGTGCCAGCAGCGTAGGGCAGACTAACACCGGGGAGCTGTTTTTT. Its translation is CASSVGQTNTGELFF.

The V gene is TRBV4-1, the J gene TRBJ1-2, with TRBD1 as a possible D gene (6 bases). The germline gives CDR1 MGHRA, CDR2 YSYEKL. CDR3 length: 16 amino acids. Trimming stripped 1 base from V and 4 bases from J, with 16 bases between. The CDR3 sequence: CASSQGVGGDGYGYTF. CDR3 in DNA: TGCGCCAGCAGCCAAGGGGTGGGGGGCGACGGCTATGGCTACACCTTC.

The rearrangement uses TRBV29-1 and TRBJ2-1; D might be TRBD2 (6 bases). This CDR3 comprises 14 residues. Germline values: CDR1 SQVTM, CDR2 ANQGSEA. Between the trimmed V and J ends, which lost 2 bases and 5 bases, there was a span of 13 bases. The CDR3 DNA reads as TGCAGCGTTGAACTCGGGAGATGGGACAATGAGCAGTTCTTC. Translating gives CSVELGRWDNEQFF.

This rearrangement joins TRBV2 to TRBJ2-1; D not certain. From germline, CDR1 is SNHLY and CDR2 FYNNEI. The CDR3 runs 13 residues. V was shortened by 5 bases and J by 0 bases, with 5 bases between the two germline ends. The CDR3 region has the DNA TGTGCCAGCAGTAGGGACTCCTACAATGAGCAGTTCTTC. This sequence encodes CASSRDSYNEQFF.

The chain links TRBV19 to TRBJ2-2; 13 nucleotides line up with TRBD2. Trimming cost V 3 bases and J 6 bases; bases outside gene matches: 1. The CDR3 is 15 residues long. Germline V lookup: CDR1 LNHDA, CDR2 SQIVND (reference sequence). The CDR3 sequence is CASSIGTSGAGELFF. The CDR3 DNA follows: TGTGCCAGTAGTATTGGGACTAGCGGGGCCGGGGAGCTGTTTTTT.

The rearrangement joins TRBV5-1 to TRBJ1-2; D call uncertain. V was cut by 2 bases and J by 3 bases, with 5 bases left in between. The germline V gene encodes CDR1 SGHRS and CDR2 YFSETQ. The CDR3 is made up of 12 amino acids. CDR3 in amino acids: CASSLDDYGYTF. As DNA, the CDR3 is TGCGCCAGCAGCTTAGACGACTATGGCTACACCTTC.

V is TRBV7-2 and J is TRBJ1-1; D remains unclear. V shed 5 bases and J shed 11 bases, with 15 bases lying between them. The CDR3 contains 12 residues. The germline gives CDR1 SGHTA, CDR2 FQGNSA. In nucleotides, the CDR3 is TGTGCCAGCAGCCCTGATGGGCACGGGGCTTTCTTT. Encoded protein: CASSPDGHGAFF.

As DNA, the CDR3 is TGTGCCACCTTACGGCGGCCATGGGGTTGGGAGCAGTTCTTC. It encodes CATLRRPWGWEQFF. The rearrangement joins TRBV2 to TRBJ2-1; D call uncertain. The V end was cut by 10 bases, the J end by 10 bases, with 23 bases between. The CDR3 extends over 14 amino acids. Germline V gene sequence: CDR1 SNHLY, CDR2 FYNNEI.

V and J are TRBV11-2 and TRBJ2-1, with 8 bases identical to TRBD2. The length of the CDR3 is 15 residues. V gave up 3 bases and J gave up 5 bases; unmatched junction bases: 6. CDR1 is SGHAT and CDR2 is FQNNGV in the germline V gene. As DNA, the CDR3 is TGTGCCAGCAGCTTTGGGACTAGGGTTAACAATGAGCAGTTCTTC. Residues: CASSFGTRVNNEQFF.

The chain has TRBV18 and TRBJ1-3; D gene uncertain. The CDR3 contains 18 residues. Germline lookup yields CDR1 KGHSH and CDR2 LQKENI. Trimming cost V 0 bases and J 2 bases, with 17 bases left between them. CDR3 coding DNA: TGTGCCAGCTCACCACCGAATACCGGAGATAGACCTGGAAACACCATATATTTT. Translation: CASSPPNTGDRPGNTIYF. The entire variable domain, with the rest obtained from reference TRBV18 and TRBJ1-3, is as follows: NAGVMQNPRHLVRRRGQEARLRCSPMKGHSHVYWYRQLPEEGLKFMVYLQKENIIDESGMPKERFSAEFPKEGPSILRIQQVVRGDSAAYFCASSPPNTGDRPGNTIYFGEGSWLTVV.

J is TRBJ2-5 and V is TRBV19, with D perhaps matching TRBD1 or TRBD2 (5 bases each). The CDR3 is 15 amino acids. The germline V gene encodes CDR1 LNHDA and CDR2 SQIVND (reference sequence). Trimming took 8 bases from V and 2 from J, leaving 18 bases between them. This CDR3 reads CASSLLGTGQETQYF. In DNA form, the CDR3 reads TGTGCCAGTTCACTGCTAGGGACGGGTCAAGAGACCCAGTACTTC.

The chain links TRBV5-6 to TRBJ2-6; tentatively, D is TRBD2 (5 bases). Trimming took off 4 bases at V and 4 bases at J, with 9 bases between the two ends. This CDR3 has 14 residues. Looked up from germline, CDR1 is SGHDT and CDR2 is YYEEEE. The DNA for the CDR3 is TGTGCCAGCAGCCCCGGGAACGGGGCCAACGTCCTGACTTTC. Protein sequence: CASSPGNGANVLTF.

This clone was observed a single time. CDR3 sequence: CASSQGQGRNSPLHF. The CDR3 DNA reads as TGTGCCAGCAGCCAAGGACAGGGAAGAAATTCACCCCTCCACTTT. The chain carries TRBV14 and TRBJ1-6, with TRBD1 matching over 7 bases. This CDR3 has 15 amino acids. The germline V gene has CDR1 SGHDN and CDR2 FVKESK. The V and J ends lost 1 base and 7 bases, in that order; junction bases with no gene match: 4.

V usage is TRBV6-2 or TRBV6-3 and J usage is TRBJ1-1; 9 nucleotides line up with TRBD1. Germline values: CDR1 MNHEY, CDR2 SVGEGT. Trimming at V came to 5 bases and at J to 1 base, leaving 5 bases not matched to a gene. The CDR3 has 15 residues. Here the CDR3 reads CASSGQGRQNTEAFF. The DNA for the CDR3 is TGTGCCAGCAGTGGACAGGGGAGGCAGAACACTGAAGCTTTCTTT.

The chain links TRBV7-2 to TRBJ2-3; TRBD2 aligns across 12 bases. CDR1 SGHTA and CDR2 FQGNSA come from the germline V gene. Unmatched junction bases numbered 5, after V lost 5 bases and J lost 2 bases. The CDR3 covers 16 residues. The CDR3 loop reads CASSPLAGGPTDTQYF. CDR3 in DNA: TGTGCCAGCAGCCCACTAGCGGGAGGTCCCACAGATACGCAGTATTTT.

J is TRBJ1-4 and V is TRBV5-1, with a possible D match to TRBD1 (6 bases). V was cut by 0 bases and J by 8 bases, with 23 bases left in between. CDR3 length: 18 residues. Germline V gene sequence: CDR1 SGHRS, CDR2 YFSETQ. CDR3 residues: CASSLAGTRSLLGEKLFF. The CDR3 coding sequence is TGCGCCAGCAGCTTGGCCGGGACAAGGTCCCTCTTAGGAGAAAAACTGTTTTTT.

In DNA form, the CDR3 reads TGTGCCAGCAGTACTACGGGACAGCCTAATGAAAAACTGTTTTTT. Translating it yields CASSTTGQPNEKLFF. V is TRBV6-5 and J is TRBJ1-4; 7 bases fit TRBD1. The CDR3 is 15 residues long. CDR1 and CDR2 from the germline V gene are MNHEY and SVGAGI. J lost 3 bases, V lost 5 bases, and 6 bases had no gene match.

CDR3 nucleotides: TGCGCCAGCAGCTTGGTTCCGGCCGAAAGCAACGAGCAGTACTTC. The encoded protein is CASSLVPAESNEQYF. The chain has TRBV5-1 and TRBJ2-7; no firm D call. CDR1 and CDR2 (germline): SGHRS, YFSETQ. V shed 0 bases and J shed 5 bases, with 15 bases lying between them. The CDR3 is made up of 15 amino acids.

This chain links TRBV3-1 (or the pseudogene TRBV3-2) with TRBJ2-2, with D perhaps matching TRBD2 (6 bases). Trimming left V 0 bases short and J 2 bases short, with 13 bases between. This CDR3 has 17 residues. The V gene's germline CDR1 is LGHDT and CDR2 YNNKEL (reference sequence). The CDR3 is CASSQDRGSFNTGELFF. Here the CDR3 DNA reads TGTGCCAGCAGCCAAGATCGGGGGTCATTCAACACCGGGGAGCTGTTTTTT.